Each of the 18 T cell receptor beta chains below was sequenced from the same sample in a study of shared clonotypes between healthy human individuals. Sequenced by immunoSEQ multiplex PCR; TCRdb stores in-frame clones only, minus some. Here the sample spans fewer than 600,000 clones, around three quarters being singletons. The sequenced sample consisted of PBMCs. These receptors were taken from a woman aged 40 to 50 in good health. Some clones in this sample may be carry-over from other donors' samples.

This clone has ten or more counts. The gene calls are TRBV6-6 and TRBJ1-5; D unresolved. Germline assignment: CDR1 MNHNY and CDR2 SVGAGI (reference sequence). The CDR3 consists of 12 residues. V was shortened by 0 bases and J by 7 bases, with 4 bases between the two germline ends. CDR3 sequence: CASSYSEQPQHF. The DNA for the CDR3 is TGTGCCAGCAGTTACTCGGAACAGCCCCAGCATTTT.

In its sample, this clone was seen a few times. The genes are TRBV28 and TRBJ1-1, with TRBD1 as a possible D gene (5 bases). The CDR3 contains 13 residues. Germline loops: CDR1 MDHEN, CDR2 SYDVKM. V shed 8 bases and J shed 10 bases, with 20 bases lying between them. The CDR3 protein is CASGRVGFRAAFF. CDR3 coding DNA: TGTGCCAGCGGTAGAGTGGGTTTCAGGGCAGCTTTCTTT.

The V call is TRBV28, the J call TRBJ2-7; possibly TRBD1 for D (5 bases). Trimming shortened V by 8 bases and J by 4 bases, and 9 bases separated the two germline ends. Per the germline V gene, CDR1 is MDHEN and CDR2 is SYDVKM. This CDR3 is 11 amino acids long. CDR3 sequence reads: CASLGAYEQYF. For the CDR3, the DNA is TGTGCCAGCCTAGGGGCATACGAGCAGTACTTC.

The chain recombines TRBV15 with TRBJ1-4; TRBD1 matches at 8 bases. With 2 bases clipped from V and 7 bases from J, the junction kept 6 bases outside the gene matches. Germline V gene data show CDR1 as LNHNV and CDR2 as YYDKDF (reference sequence). This CDR3 region has 15 residues. DNA for the CDR3: TGTGCCACCAGCAGAACCCGGACAGGGACTGAAAAACTGTTTTTT. Amino acid sequence: CATSRTRTGTEKLFF.

V gene TRBV5-6 combines with J gene TRBJ2-7, with D unresolved. V lost 2 bases to trimming and J lost 4 bases, with 7 bases between them. Germline assignment: CDR1 SGHDT and CDR2 YYEEEE. This CDR3 region has 12 residues. The CDR3 DNA reads TGTGCCAGCAGCTTTTACGGATACGAGCAGTACTTC. It yields the protein CASSFYGYEQYF.

V gene TRBV9 combines with J gene TRBJ2-2; 10 bases match TRBD2. V lost 0 bases and J lost 5; bases outside the gene matches: 7. This CDR3 has 17 amino acids. The V gene's germline CDR1 is SGDLS and CDR2 YYNGEE. The chain's CDR3 is CASSVGPLAGETGELFF. As DNA, the CDR3 is TGTGCCAGCAGCGTAGGCCCGCTAGCGGGAGAGACCGGGGAGCTGTTTTTT.

For the CDR3, the DNA is TGTGCCAGCAGCCCTATGACTGACACCTATGGCTACACCTTC. Protein sequence: CASSPMTDTYGYTF. The chain uses TRBV7-2 and TRBJ1-2; D unresolved. V was shortened by 5 bases and J by 4 bases, with 14 bases between the two germline ends. Germline V gene lookup returns CDR1 SGHTA and CDR2 FQGNSA. The CDR3 is 14 amino acids.

The V gene is TRBV4-2, the J gene TRBJ2-1; 13 bases match TRBD2. Trimming took 1 base from V and 9 from J; bases not matched to a gene: 9. CDR3 length: 17 amino acids. Germline CDR1 is LGHNA and CDR2 is YNFKEQ. In DNA form, the CDR3 reads TGTGCCAGCAGCCAAGTTTCGGGGGGACTAGCGGGACGTGAGCAGTTCTTC. Protein product: CASSQVSGGLAGREQFF.

V and J are TRBV2 and TRBJ1-2; possible D gene TRBD1, 6 bases. CDR3 length equals 15 residues. The germline CDR1 and CDR2 sequences are SNHLY and FYNNEI. V was trimmed by 8 bases and J by 0 bases, leaving 16 bases between them. The CDR3 reads CASLKGTSSNYGYTF. Here the CDR3 DNA reads TGTGCCAGCTTAAAAGGGACATCTTCTAACTATGGCTACACCTTC.

Worth noting for this clone: At one end, the junction sequence differs from germline, possibly due to a read error. V and J are TRBV6-5 and TRBJ2-7, with 10 positions matching TRBD2. This CDR3 has 14 amino acids. Per the germline V gene, CDR1 is MNHEY and CDR2 is SVGAGI. CDR3 protein: CASRRTSGTPECNF. In DNA, the CDR3 is TGTGCCAGCAGGCGGACTAGCGGAACTCCCGAATGTAACTTC.

The V gene is TRBV7-9, the J gene TRBJ2-3, with TRBD2 matching over 12 bases. CDR1 is SEHNR, CDR2 FQNEAQ, per germline (reference sequence). The CDR3 has 16 residues. Germline trimming cut 3 bases from V and 4 bases from J; bases unmatched to any gene: 5. The CDR3 DNA follows: TGTGCCAGCAGCTTGACTAGCGGGAGATCCCCAGATACGCAGTATTTT. It codes for CASSLTSGRSPDTQYF.

The chain has TRBV10-2 and TRBJ1-1; D possibly corresponds to TRBD1 (6 bases). Germline CDR1 reads WSHSY; CDR2 reads SAAADI. V shed 6 bases and J shed 5 bases, with 19 bases lying between them. This CDR3 has 15 amino acids. CDR3 nucleotide sequence: TGCGCCAGCAGGAGGGGGGGAGGGGCTGGTACTGAAGCTTTCTTT. Residues: CASRRGGGAGTEAFF.

This rearrangement joins TRBV5-8 to TRBJ2-1, with 8 nucleotides matching TRBD2. Germline V gene sequence: CDR1 SGHTS, CDR2 YDEGEE. The V and J ends lost 7 bases and 6 bases, in that order; junction bases with no gene match: 15. This CDR3 has 16 amino acids. Here the CDR3 DNA reads TGTGCCAGCCCCCACCGACTAGCCGGGAGGGGCAATGAGCAGTTCTTC. Encoded protein: CASPHRLAGRGNEQFF.

This chain links TRBV29-1 with TRBJ1-1, with D hard to call. Germline V CDR1 and CDR2: SQVTM, ANQGSEA. Between the trimmed V and J ends, which lost 6 bases and 5 bases, there was a span of 16 bases. The CDR3 is 13 amino acids. DNA for the CDR3: TGCAGCGTCCAAGTAGGGTTGGGGACTGAAGCTTTCTTT. Its translation is CSVQVGLGTEAFF.

J is TRBJ1-1 and V is TRBV7-2; the D gene is possibly TRBD1 (6 bases). In germline, CDR1 is SGHTA, CDR2 FQGNSA. The CDR3 sequence is 14 residues long. Trimming removed 6 bases from V and 3 bases from J, with 14 bases in between. The CDR3 bases are TGTGCCAGCAGTTCAACAGGGCTGGACACTGAAGCTTTCTTT. Amino acid sequence: CASSSTGLDTEAFF.

V usage is TRBV6-6 and J usage is TRBJ2-4; TRBD2 agrees at 7 bases. CDR1 and CDR2 (germline): MNHNY, SVGAGI (reference sequence). V trimming: 0 bases; J trimming: 0 bases; junction bases outside the gene matches: 2. This CDR3 is 16 amino acids long. The CDR3 DNA follows: TGTGCCAGCAGTTACTCCAGCGGGAAAGCCAAAAACATTCAGTACTTC. This encodes CASSYSSGKAKNIQYF.

The chain combines TRBV28 with TRBJ2-7; D remains ambiguous. The germline CDR1 and CDR2 sequences are MDHEN and SYDVKM. The CDR3 has 13 residues. V lost 2 bases to trimming and J lost 2 bases, with 7 bases between them. The CDR3 nucleotides read TGTGCCAGCAGTTTAAACGGTGCCTACGAGCAGTACTTC. As protein: CASSLNGAYEQYF.

Comments on this clone: One end of the junction is discordant with germline, which a read error may explain. The genes are TRBV10-2 and TRBJ1-5; possibly TRBD1 for D (6 bases). Germline CDR1 WSHSY, CDR2 SAAADI. The CDR3 contains 14 residues. The CDR3 protein is CASSESQGIQPRHF. The DNA for the CDR3 is TGCGCCAGCAGTGAGTCGCAGGGGATTCAGCCCCGGCATTTT.